This passage covers 6 T cell receptor beta chains from one sample sequenced in a study of spatial heterogeneity in lung cancer. Time point reported: sample taken at primary tumor resection. No cognate antigen is known for these TCRs. General study findings and limits: One measure, the expanded intratumoral alpha and beta TCR count, tracked tumor mutation counts.

TCRdb used MiXCR to reprocess the 5' RACE reads, holding one entry per CDR3 protein. The sample yields 15,000 to 20,000 distinct CDR3 sequences, 6.2% seen once. The source material was lung tumor tissue, sampled at surgery. The receptors derive from a male donor with early-stage non-small cell lung cancer.

This clonotype appeared many times. This beta chain represents an off-target read in a library built for alpha chains; its size is of limited meaning. This chain links TRBV5-1 with TRBJ2-1; D remains unclear. The CDR3 loop spans 13 amino acids. The germline CDR1 and CDR2 sequences are SGHRS and YFSETQ. Trimming took 4 bases from V and 7 from J, leaving 12 bases between them. CDR3 DNA sequence: TGCGCCAGCAGCCTATCGAACAAAAATGAGCAGTTCTTC. The encoded protein is CASSLSNKNEQFF.

This clonotype was seen a handful of times. This beta chain was picked up by a library intended for alpha chains and is off target, so its count carries little meaning. V is TRBV20-1 and J is TRBJ2-5; 9 bases are shared with TRBD1. The V gene's germline CDR1 is DFQATT and CDR2 SNEGSKA (reference sequence). V lost 6 bases, J lost 3 bases, and 5 bases stayed unmatched. The CDR3 runs to 13 residues. The CDR3 DNA reads as TGCAGTGCCAGGGGACAGGGTAAAGAGACCCAGTACTTC. Its protein is CSARGQGKETQYF.

This clonotype was seen ten or more times. This beta chain represents an off-target read in a library built for alpha chains; its size is of limited meaning. The chain carries TRBV10-1 and TRBJ2-3, with D perhaps given as TRBD1 or TRBD2 (5 bases each). The germline V and J ends were trimmed by 6 bases and 1 base, with 11 bases remaining between them. There are 14 residues in the CDR3. Germline CDR1 WNHNN, CDR2 SYGVQD (reference sequence). The CDR3 is CASSRDLRTDTQYF. CDR3 sequence (DNA): TGCGCCAGCAGCCGGGACCTGCGCACAGATACGCAGTATTTT.

This clonotype qualifies as medium-sized. A library prepared for alpha chains yielded this beta chain as an off-target read; its size is of little meaning. The chain uses TRBV12-3 or TRBV12-4 and TRBJ1-2; D not resolved. This CDR3 is 16 amino acids long. V lost 1 base, J lost 3 bases, and 15 bases lay in between. The CDR3 sequence: CASSLGSTDWHYGYTF. In DNA, the CDR3 is TGTGCCAGCAGTTTAGGATCGACCGATTGGCACTATGGCTACACCTTC.

This clonotype came up many times. This beta chain was picked up by a library intended for alpha chains and is off target, so its count carries little meaning. The chain uses TRBV19 and TRBJ1-5; D may be TRBD1 (5 bases). The CDR3 length is 15 residues. Germline loops: CDR1 LNHDA, CDR2 SQIVND (reference sequence). The V and J ends lost 10 bases and 3 bases respectively, with 19 bases between them. CDR3: CATREGAVDNQPQHF. CDR3 DNA sequence: TGTGCCACCCGGGAAGGGGCCGTGGACAATCAGCCCCAGCATTTT.

A note on this clonotype: The library was prepared for alpha chains; this beta chain is a stray read, so its frequency means little. The V and J genes are TRBV28 and TRBJ2-7; maybe TRBD1 (5 bases). V lost 2 bases and J 0 bases, leaving 8 bases between the germline ends. Germline-derived CDR1 and CDR2 are MDHEN and SYDVKM. The CDR3 has 14 amino acids. In nucleotides, the CDR3 is TGTGCCAGCAGTTTAACAGGCCCCTCCTACGAGCAGTACTTC. It encodes CASSLTGPSYEQYF.